This is a list of T cell receptor beta chains from one sample in a study of T-cell reconstitution after alpha-beta-depleted transplantation in children. In TCRdb, the PCR reads were re-called with MiXCR into one record per CDR3 protein. The sample carries approximately 1,000,000 distinct CDR3 sequences, less than 30% recorded once. The source was PBMCs, mostly from graft donor cells, collected 360 days after TCRalphabeta/CD19-depleted stem cell transplant. The origin of the receptors is a boy less than two years old who had a stem cell transplant for SCID, so the T cells may come from the graft donor. CDR3s include the opening cysteine and the closing phenylalanine or tryptophan. The D gene is left open where the match is weak. Where a row states a size, it is once, few, many or the class of an expanded clone; other rows omit it.

j_call v_call d_call clone_size cdr3_aa cdr3_nt
TRBJ2-5 TRBV29-1 TRBD2 few CSVDTSGAGETQYF TGCAGCGTGGATACTAGCGGGGCAGGGGAGACCCAGTACTTC
TRBJ1-2 TRBV20-1 NA few CSARGTVNYGYTF TGCAGTGCTAGAGGGACCGTTAACTATGGCTACACCTTC
TRBJ2-7 TRBV12-3/TRBV12-4 TRBD1 few CASSRLPGQGAYEQYF TGTGCCAGCAGTCGTCTCCCGGGACAGGGGGCCTACGAGCAGTACTTC
TRBJ2-1 TRBV4-1 TRBD2 NA CASSQLGGWANEQFF TGCGCCAGCAGCCAATTGGGGGGGTGGGCCAATGAGCAGTTCTTC
TRBJ1-4 TRBV4-1 NA NA CASSQSRGYKNEKLFF TGCGCCAGCAGCCAATCGAGGGGGTACAAAAATGAAAAACTGTTTTTT
TRBJ2-3 TRBV6-2/TRBV6-3 NA NA CASSRWRLGDTQYF TGTGCCAGCAGTCGGTGGCGATTGGGAGATACGCAGTATTTT
TRBJ2-1 TRBV4-2 NA few CASSQARGLLAGENEQFF TGTGCCAGCAGCCAAGCGAGGGGACTCCTGGCAGGAGAGAATGAGCAGTTCTTC
TRBJ2-3 TRBV5-1 TRBD2 few CASSLNPAGGPTDTQYF TGCGCCAGCAGCTTGAATCCCGCGGGGGGCCCCACAGATACGCAGTATTTT
TRBJ2-3 TRBV28 NA few CASSGRTPMDTQYF TGTGCCAGCAGTGGCAGGACTCCCATGGATACGCAGTATTTT
TRBJ2-5 TRBV5-1 NA NA CASSHRWVGHQETQYF TGCGCCAGCAGCCATCGATGGGTCGGTCACCAAGAGACCCAGTACTTC
TRBJ1-2 TRBV12-3/TRBV12-4 NA few CASNPTGRSYGYTF TGTGCCAGCAATCCTACGGGACGGAGCTATGGCTACACCTTC
TRBJ2-2 TRBV6-5 NA NA CASSYEGWGPGELFF TGTGCCAGCAGTTACGAGGGGTGGGGGCCCGGGGAGCTGTTTTTT
TRBJ2-2 TRBV2 TRBD1 NA CASSYGTDTGELFF TGTGCCAGCAGCTACGGGACAGATACCGGGGAGCTGTTTTTT
TRBJ2-3 TRBV5-1 NA NA CASSPLRGPTDTQYF TGCGCCAGCAGCCCGCTCAGGGGACCCACAGATACGCAGTATTTT
TRBJ2-7 TRBV6-2/TRBV6-3 NA few CASSRTSPAEQYF TGTGCCAGCAGTCGGACATCCCCGGCCGAGCAGTACTTC
TRBJ2-1 TRBV12-3/TRBV12-4 TRBD1 NA CASTPDRVGNEQFF TGTGCCAGCACCCCGGACAGGGTTGGCAATGAGCAGTTCTTC
TRBJ1-2 TRBV18 NA NA CASSPGHRYGYTF TGTGCCAGCTCACCAGGACATCGCTATGGCTACACCTTC
TRBJ2-5 TRBV29-1 TRBD2 NA CSVVGGAGETQYF TGCAGCGTTGTCGGGGGGGCCGGAGAGACCCAGTACTTC
TRBJ1-2 TRBV27 NA medium-sized CASRPVGGNYGYTF TGTGCCAGCCGGCCCGTGGGGGGGAACTATGGCTACACCTTC
TRBJ2-5 TRBV6-5 NA few CASSYGQQETQYF TGTGCCAGCAGTTACGGACAGCAAGAGACCCAGTACTTC
TRBJ2-2 TRBV12-3/TRBV12-4 NA NA CASTPHAQGATGELFF TGTGCCAGCACCCCCCATGCGCAGGGTGCCACCGGGGAGCTGTTTTTT
TRBJ1-4 TRBV4-2 NA few CATGPTATNEKLFF TGTGCCACCGGACCAACAGCAACTAATGAAAAACTGTTTTTT
TRBJ1-5 TRBV6-2/TRBV6-3 TRBD1 NA CASSKYRGLNQPQHF TGTGCCAGCAGTAAGTACAGGGGGCTAAATCAGCCCCAGCATTTT
TRBJ2-5 TRBV4-2 TRBD2 few CASSQASGGSRQETQYF TGTGCCAGCAGCCAAGCCAGCGGGGGGAGTCGGCAAGAGACCCAGTACTTC
TRBJ2-3 TRBV11-2 TRBD2 few CASSFLAAGTDTQYF TGTGCCAGCAGCTTTCTAGCGGCGGGCACAGATACGCAGTATTTT
TRBJ2-5 TRBV12-3/TRBV12-4 NA NA CASRRTIAVIQETQYF TGTGCCAGCAGGAGAACCATAGCGGTGATCCAAGAGACCCAGTACTTC
TRBJ2-5 TRBV27 TRBD1 NA CASSLDGTGGPETQYF TGTGCCAGCAGTTTAGATGGGACAGGGGGACCGGAGACCCAGTACTTC
TRBJ2-2 TRBV20-1 TRBD1 NA CSARDRQNTGELFF TGCAGTGCCAGGGACAGGCAGAACACCGGGGAGCTGTTTTTT
TRBJ1-2 TRBV10-3 NA NA CAISQGSGYGYTF TGTGCCATCAGTCAAGGGAGTGGGTATGGCTACACCTTC